This T cell receptor (beta chain) was sequenced during a study of read filtering for tumor transcriptome and immune sequencing. Regarding the study as a whole: In IR-seq, single-read clonotypes were roughly 80% of clonotypes but approximately 4% of reads. Correlation between methods rose after single-read clonotypes were removed.

This clonotype has at least ten counts. Its antigen is currently unknown. Molecular barcoded adaptors covering alpha/delta and beta/gamma chains were used on around 370 ng RNA. Each CDR3 protein gets one entry after TCRdb re-called the reads with MiXCR. The sample shows 100,000 to 150,000 distinct CDR3 sequences, 10% to 15% of them seen only once. The V end was cut by 2 bases, the J end by 5 bases, with 6 bases between. This CDR3 spans 11 amino acids. Germline assignment: CDR1 SQVTM and CDR2 ANQGSEA. Bone marrow was sampled from every patient at the time of active disease. This TCR derives from a donor at least 40 years old with multiple myeloma. Sequenced material: a population of CD138-negative cells sorted from bone marrow. The chain is built from TRBV29-1 and TRBJ2-5, with D uncertain. DNA of the CDR3: TGCAGCGTTGAACAGGCGGAGACCCAGTACTTC. It encodes CSVEQAETQYF.